This record looks at one T cell receptor beta chain sequence and its context. Its antigen remains unknown. TCRdb keeps only in-frame clones here, not all; method: immunoSEQ multiplex PCR. This sample has approximately 82,000 clones, with about 92% found just once. This entry comes from a study of cytomegalovirus exposure and HLA in healthy donors. The CDR3 totals 11 residues. The ends were cut back, 2 bases at V and 8 bases at J, with 5 bases in the middle. CDR1 SGHRS and CDR2 YFSETQ come from the germline V gene. Study-level findings and limits: In vitro experiments confirmed that three CMV-associated chains were specific for CMV antigens. It was found in a later analysis that first-cohort TCR clusters tended to co-occur in the 90 to 150 validation repertoires.

The chain has TRBV5-1 and TRBJ2-1; D is unclear. The clonotype was recovered from a man aged 18 to 30 in good health and CMV-seronegative. Material for sequencing was PBMCs. The CDR3: CASSFPYEQFF. Here the CDR3 DNA reads TGCGCCAGCAGCTTTCCGTATGAGCAGTTCTTC.